This T cell receptor (beta chain) was identified in a study of blood T cell repertoires in COVID-19. Overall study context: Italy, Spain and the United States were the sources of the convalescent and acute COVID-19 samples. Sources were T cells, B-cell-depleted T cells, or PBMCs; the material itself was cDNA or gDNA.

In the study's own analysis: Researchers report that nucleated cell counts were estimated from reference gene primer amplification. Using immunoSEQ multiplex PCR, the repertoire was profiled, and TCRdb retains in-frame clones only, with some absent. D and trimming were read from the DNA, whereas the V and J calls and clone size are those reported in that table. The sample has 90,000 to 100,000 clones, around nine tenths seen once; the top ten hold approximately 15%. CDR3 length: 13 amino acids. Trimming took 11 bases from V and 2 from J, leaving 13 bases between them. The V gene's germline CDR1 is SGHTA and CDR2 FQGNSA.

This TCR came from a human donor in a cohort sampled during active COVID-19. Sequencing input: peripheral blood. The chain links TRBV7-2 to TRBJ2-1, with a possible D match to TRBD2 (5 bases). CDR3: CASGSGPYNEQFF. Here the CDR3 DNA reads TGTGCCTCGGGGAGTGGCCCCTACAATGAGCAGTTCTTC.